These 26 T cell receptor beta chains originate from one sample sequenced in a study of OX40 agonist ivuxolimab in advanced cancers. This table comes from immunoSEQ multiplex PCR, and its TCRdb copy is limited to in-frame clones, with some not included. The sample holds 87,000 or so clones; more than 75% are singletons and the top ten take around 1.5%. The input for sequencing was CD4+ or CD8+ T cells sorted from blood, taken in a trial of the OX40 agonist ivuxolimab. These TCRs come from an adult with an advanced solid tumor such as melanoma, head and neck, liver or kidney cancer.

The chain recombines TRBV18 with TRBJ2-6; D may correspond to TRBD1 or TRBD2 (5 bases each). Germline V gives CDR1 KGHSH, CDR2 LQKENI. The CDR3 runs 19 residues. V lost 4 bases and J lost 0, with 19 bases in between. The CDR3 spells CASSLVGEWDLSGANVLTF. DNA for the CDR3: TGTGCCAGCTCACTCGTCGGGGAGTGGGACCTCTCTGGGGCCAACGTCCTGACTTTC. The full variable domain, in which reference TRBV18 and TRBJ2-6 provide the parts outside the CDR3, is NAGVMQNPRHLVRRRGQEARLRCSPMKGHSHVYWYRQLPEEGLKFMVYLQKENIIDESGMPKERFSAEFPKEGPSILRIQQVVRGDSAAYFCASSLVGEWDLSGANVLTFGAGSRLTVL.

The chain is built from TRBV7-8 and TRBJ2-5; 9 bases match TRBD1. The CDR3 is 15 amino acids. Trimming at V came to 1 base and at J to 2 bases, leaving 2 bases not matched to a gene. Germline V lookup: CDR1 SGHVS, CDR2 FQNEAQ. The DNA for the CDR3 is TGTGCCAGCAGCTTAGACAGGGGGCATCAAGAGACCCAGTACTTC. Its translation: CASSLDRGHQETQYF. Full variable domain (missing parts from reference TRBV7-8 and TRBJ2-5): GAGVSQSPRYKVAKRGQDVALRCDPISGHVSLFWYQQALGQGPEFLTYFQNEAQLDKSGLPSDRFFAERPEGSVSTLKIQRTQQEDSAVYLCASSLDRGHQETQYFGPGTRLLVL.

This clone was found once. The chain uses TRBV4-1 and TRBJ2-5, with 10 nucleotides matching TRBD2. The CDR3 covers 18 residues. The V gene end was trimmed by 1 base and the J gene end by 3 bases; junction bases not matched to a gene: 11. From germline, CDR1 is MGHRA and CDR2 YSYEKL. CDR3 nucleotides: TGCGCCAGCAGCCAAGGTGTCCTAGCGGGAGCTGTGGAAGAGACCCAGTACTTC. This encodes CASSQGVLAGAVEETQYF.

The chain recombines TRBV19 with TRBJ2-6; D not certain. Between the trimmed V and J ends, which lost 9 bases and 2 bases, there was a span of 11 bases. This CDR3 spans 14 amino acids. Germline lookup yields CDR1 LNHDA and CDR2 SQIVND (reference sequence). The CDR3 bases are TGTGCCAGCAGTGACTCCCCTGGGGCCAACGTCCTGACTTTC. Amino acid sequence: CASSDSPGANVLTF.

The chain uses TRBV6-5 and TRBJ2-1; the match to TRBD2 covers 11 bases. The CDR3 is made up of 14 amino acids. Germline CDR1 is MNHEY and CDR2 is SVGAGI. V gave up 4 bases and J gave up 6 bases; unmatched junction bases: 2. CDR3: CASSSGTSGNEQFF. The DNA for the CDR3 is TGTGCCAGCAGTTCCGGGACTAGCGGCAATGAGCAGTTCTTC.

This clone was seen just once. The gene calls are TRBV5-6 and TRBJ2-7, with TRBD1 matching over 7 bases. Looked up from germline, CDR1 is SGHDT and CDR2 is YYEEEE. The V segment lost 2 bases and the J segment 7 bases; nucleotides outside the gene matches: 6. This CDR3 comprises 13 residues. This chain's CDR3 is CASSFQDRLEQYF. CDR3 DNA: TGTGCCAGCAGCTTTCAGGACAGGCTAGAGCAGTACTTC.

CDR3 sequence: CASSSRDRGLGRLFF. The CDR3 region has the DNA TGCGCCAGCAGCTCCCGGGACAGGGGTCTAGGAAGACTGTTTTTT. This chain uses TRBV5-1 with TRBJ1-4; 10 bases align to TRBD1. CDR3 length: 15 residues. Germline trimming cut 3 bases from V and 13 bases from J; bases unmatched to any gene: 12. The germline V gene encodes CDR1 SGHRS and CDR2 YFSETQ.

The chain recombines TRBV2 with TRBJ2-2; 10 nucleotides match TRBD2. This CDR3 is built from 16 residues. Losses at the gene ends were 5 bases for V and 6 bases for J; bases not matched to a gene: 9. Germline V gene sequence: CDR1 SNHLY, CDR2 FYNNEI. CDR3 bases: TGTGCCAGCAGTTTAACTAGCGGGATGGGCGCCGGGGAGCTGTTTTTT. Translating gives CASSLTSGMGAGELFF.

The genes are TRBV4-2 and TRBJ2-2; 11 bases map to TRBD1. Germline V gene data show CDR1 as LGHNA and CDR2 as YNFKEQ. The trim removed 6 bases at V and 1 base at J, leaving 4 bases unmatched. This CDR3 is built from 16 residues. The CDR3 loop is CASRPGTGGNTGELFF. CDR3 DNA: TGTGCCAGCAGGCCAGGGACAGGGGGGAACACCGGGGAGCTGTTTTTT.

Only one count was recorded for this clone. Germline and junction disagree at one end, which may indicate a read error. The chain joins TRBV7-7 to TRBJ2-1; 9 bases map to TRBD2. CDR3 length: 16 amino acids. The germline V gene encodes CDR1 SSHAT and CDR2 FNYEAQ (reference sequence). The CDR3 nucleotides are TGTGCTAGCAGCAACGGGCGGGGGGGCTCCTACAATGAGCAGTTCTTC. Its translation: CASSNGRGGSYNEQFF.

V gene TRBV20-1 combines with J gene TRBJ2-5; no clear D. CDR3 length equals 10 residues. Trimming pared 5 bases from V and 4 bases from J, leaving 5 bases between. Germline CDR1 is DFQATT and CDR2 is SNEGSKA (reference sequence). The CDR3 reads CSAEIETQYF. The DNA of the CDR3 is TGCAGTGCTGAGATAGAGACCCAGTACTTC.

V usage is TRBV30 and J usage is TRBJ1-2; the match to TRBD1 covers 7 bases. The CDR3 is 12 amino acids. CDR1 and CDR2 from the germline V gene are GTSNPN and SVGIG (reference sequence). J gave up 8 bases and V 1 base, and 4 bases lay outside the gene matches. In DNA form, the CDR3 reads TGTGCCTGGAGTGCGAGGGGGCACGGCTACACCTTC. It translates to CAWSARGHGYTF.

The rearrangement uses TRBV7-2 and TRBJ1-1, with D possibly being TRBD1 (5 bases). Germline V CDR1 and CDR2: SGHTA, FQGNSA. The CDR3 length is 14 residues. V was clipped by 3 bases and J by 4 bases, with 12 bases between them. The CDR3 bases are TGTGCCAGCAGCTTTTCGAGGGGATCCACTGAAGCTTTCTTT. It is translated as CASSFSRGSTEAFF. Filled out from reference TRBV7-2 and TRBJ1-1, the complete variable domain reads GAGVSQSPSNKVTEKGKDVELRCDPISGHTALYWYRQSLGQGLEFLIYFQGNSAPDKSGLPSDRFSAERTGGSVSTLTIQRTQQEDSAVYLCASSFSRGSTEAFFGQGTRLTVV.

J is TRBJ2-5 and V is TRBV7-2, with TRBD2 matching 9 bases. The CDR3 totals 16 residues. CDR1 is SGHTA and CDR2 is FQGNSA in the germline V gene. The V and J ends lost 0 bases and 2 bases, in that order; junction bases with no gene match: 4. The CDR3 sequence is CASSLAMLAGQETQYF. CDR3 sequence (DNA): TGTGCCAGCAGCTTAGCGATGCTAGCGGGACAAGAGACCCAGTACTTC.

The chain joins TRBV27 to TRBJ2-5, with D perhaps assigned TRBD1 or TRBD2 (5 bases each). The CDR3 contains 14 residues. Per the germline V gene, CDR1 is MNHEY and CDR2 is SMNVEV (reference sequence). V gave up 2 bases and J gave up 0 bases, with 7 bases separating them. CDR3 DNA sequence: TGTGCCAGCAGTTTAGGGGACGACCAAGAGACCCAGTACTTC. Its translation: CASSLGDDQETQYF.

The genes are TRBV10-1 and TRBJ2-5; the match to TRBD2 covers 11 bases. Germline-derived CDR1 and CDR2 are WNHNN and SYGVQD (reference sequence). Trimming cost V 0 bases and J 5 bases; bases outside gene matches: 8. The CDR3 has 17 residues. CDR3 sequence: CASSESPSASGGETQYF. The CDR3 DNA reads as TGCGCCAGCAGTGAGTCGCCATCGGCTAGCGGGGGGGAGACCCAGTACTTC.

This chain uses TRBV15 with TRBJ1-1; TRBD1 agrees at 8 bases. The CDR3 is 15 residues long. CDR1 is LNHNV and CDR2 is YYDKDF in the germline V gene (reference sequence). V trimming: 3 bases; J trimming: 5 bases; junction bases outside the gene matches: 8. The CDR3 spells CATSRAQGAGTEAFF. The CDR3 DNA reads TGTGCCACCAGCAGGGCCCAGGGGGCAGGGACTGAAGCTTTCTTT.

The CDR3, as DNA: TGTGCCAGCTCACCAAGAGGCCAGGGAGGGGACATTCAGTACTTC. Translation gives CASSPRGQGGDIQYF. The chain uses TRBV18 and TRBJ2-4, with 7 bases that match TRBD2. Germline V lookup: CDR1 KGHSH, CDR2 LQKENI. V was clipped by 2 bases and J by 8 bases; unmatched bases: 9. The CDR3 contains 15 residues.

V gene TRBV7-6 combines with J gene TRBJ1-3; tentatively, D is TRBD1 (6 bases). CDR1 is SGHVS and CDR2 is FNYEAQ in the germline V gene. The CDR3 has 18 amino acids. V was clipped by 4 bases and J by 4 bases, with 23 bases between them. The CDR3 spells CASSSARRMQGNGNTIYF. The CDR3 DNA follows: TGTGCCAGCAGCTCCGCTAGGCGAATGCAGGGGAACGGAAACACCATATATTTT.

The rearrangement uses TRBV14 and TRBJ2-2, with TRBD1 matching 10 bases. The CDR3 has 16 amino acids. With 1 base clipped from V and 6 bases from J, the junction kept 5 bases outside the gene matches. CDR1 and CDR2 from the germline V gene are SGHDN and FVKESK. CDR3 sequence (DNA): TGTGCCAGCAGCCAAGTTCCGGGACAGGGGCCCGGGGAGCTGTTTTTT. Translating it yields CASSQVPGQGPGELFF.

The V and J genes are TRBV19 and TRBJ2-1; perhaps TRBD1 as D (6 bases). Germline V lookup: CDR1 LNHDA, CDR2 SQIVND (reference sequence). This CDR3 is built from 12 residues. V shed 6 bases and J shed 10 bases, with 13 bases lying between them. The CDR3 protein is CASSNRVNEQFF. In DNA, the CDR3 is TGTGCCAGTAGCAACAGGGTCAACGAGCAGTTCTTC.

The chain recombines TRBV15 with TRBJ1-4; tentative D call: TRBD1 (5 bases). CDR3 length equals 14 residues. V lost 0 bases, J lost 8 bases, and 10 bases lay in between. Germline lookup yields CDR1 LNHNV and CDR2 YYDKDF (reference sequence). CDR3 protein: CATSRDRQPEKLFF. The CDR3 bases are TGTGCCACCAGCAGAGATAGACAGCCAGAAAAACTGTTTTTT.

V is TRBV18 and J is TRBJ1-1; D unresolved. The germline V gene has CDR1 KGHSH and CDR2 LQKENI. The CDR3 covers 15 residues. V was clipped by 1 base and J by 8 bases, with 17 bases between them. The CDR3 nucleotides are TGTGCCAGCTCACCACAGAGTGGCGGGAACTGGGAAGCTTTCTTT. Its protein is CASSPQSGGNWEAFF.

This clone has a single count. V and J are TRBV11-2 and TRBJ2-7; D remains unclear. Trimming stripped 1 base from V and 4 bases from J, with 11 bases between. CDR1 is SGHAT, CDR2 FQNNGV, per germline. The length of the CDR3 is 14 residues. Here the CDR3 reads CASSLGRLGYEQYF. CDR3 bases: TGTGCCAGCAGCTTAGGTCGACTGGGATACGAGCAGTACTTC.

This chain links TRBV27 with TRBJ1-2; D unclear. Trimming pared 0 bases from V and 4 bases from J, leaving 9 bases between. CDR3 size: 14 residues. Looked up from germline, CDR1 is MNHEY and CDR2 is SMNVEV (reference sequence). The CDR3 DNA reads TGTGCCAGCAGTTTATCCCAGGTGACCTATGGCTACACCTTC. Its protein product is CASSLSQVTYGYTF.

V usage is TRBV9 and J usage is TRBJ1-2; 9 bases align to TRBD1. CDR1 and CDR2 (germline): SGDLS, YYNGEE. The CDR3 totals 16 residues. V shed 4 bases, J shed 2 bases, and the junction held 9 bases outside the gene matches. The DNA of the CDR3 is TGTGCCAGCAGCCCCACGCTCGGGACAGGGAACTATGGCTACACCTTC. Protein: CASSPTLGTGNYGYTF.